The next 21 T cell receptor beta chains were all read from a single sample in a study of shared clonotypes between healthy human individuals. TCRdb's copy holds only in-frame clones and misses some; the assay was immunoSEQ multiplex PCR. Of some 2,500,000 clones in the sample, 90% to 95% are singletons; the top ten hold around 0.37%. The sequencing sample was made of naive CD4+ T cells from PBMCs. Subset of the sample: CD45RA+ positively selected. The receptors derive from a man younger than 35 in good health. Some clones in this sample may be carry-over from other donors' samples.

CDR3 residues: CASSLGSGDYEQYF. The CDR3 region has the DNA TGTGCCAGCAGCTTAGGTTCAGGGGACTACGAGCAGTACTTC. The chain carries TRBV7-2 and TRBJ2-5; tentative D call: TRBD1 (6 bases). The end of the DNA is better explained by TRBJ2-7, so the J call may be wrong. This CDR3 has 14 amino acids. Germline assignment: CDR1 SGHTA and CDR2 FQGNSA.

On this clone itself: Other DNA sequences in the same sample also yield this CDR3. The chain is built from TRBV6-5 and TRBJ1-3; possibly TRBD1 for D (6 bases). The CDR3 contains 14 residues. Germline CDR1 MNHEY, CDR2 SVGAGI. Deletions cut 6 bases from V and 2 bases from J, with 11 bases between. The CDR3 region is CASSLNRAGNTIYF. CDR3 DNA sequence: TGTGCCAGCAGCCTCAACAGGGCTGGAAACACCATATATTTT.

The V gene is TRBV6-1, the J gene TRBJ2-1, with unresolved D. The germline V gene encodes CDR1 MNHNS and CDR2 SASEGT. V shed 5 bases and J shed 7 bases, with 6 bases lying between them. The CDR3 has 11 residues. The CDR3 bases are TGTGCCAGCAGTTATCATAATGAGCAGTTCTTC. Protein: CASSYHNEQFF.

About this clone itself: Within the sample, other DNA sequences also encode this same CDR3. This chain links TRBV9 with TRBJ2-7, with 8 bases lining up with TRBD2. Germline CDR1 SGDLS, CDR2 YYNGEE. The CDR3 loop spans 15 amino acids. J was trimmed by 2 bases and V by 0 bases; bases with no gene match: 4. Written as DNA, the CDR3 is TGTGCCAGCAGCGTAGGAACTAGCGGACCCTACGAGCAGTACTTC. Translated: CASSVGTSGPYEQYF.

This clone was observed once. The V and J genes are TRBV7-2 and TRBJ2-1, with 8 bases lining up with TRBD2. Germline trimming cut 5 bases from V and 9 bases from J; bases unmatched to any gene: 9. The CDR3 consists of 14 residues. CDR1 is SGHTA and CDR2 is FQGNSA in the germline V gene. In nucleotides, the CDR3 is TGTGCCAGCAGCGCGATACCGGGACTAGGTGAGCAGTTCTTC. Translation gives CASSAIPGLGEQFF.

J is TRBJ2-5 and V is TRBV7-7; TRBD2 might be the D (6 bases). V lost 5 bases, J lost 0 bases, and 13 bases lay in between. Germline V gives CDR1 SSHAT, CDR2 FNYEAQ (reference sequence). This CDR3 spans 15 amino acids. This chain's CDR3 is CASSVLRGYQETQYF. DNA of the CDR3: TGTGCCAGCAGCGTTCTACGGGGGTACCAAGAGACCCAGTACTTC.

Remarks on this clone: Other DNA sequences in this specimen translate into the identical CDR3. This chain uses TRBV5-1 with TRBJ2-1; D is ambiguous. CDR1 and CDR2 (germline): SGHRS, YFSETQ. The CDR3 consists of 13 residues. The V gene lost 0 bases and the J gene lost 7 bases, with 8 bases spanning the gap. The CDR3 reads CASSLVVVNEQFF. The CDR3 region has the DNA TGCGCCAGCAGCTTGGTCGTGGTGAATGAGCAGTTCTTC.

The chain combines TRBV15 with TRBJ2-7, with a tentative D call TRBD2 (6 bases). V was shortened by 3 bases and J by 2 bases, with 14 bases between the two germline ends. The germline V gene has CDR1 LNHNV and CDR2 YYDKDF (reference sequence). The CDR3 spans 15 residues. The CDR3 sequence is CATSSVGRGPYEQYF. DNA of the CDR3: TGTGCCACCAGCAGTGTGGGGCGGGGACCCTACGAGCAGTACTTC.

This chain joins TRBV6-5 and TRBJ2-1; D remains ambiguous. Germline V lookup: CDR1 MNHEY, CDR2 SVGAGI. The CDR3 sequence is 13 residues long. The V end was cut by 1 base, the J end by 9 bases, with 10 bases between. The CDR3 DNA sequence: TGTGCCAGCAGTTACTTGAGGAGTGCTGAGCAGTTCTTC. It yields the protein CASSYLRSAEQFF.

This chain uses TRBV25-1 with TRBJ1-1; D not resolved. The ends were cut back, 2 bases at V and 1 base at J, with 8 bases in the middle. Germline values: CDR1 MGHDK, CDR2 SYGVNS. The CDR3 runs to 14 residues. The CDR3 DNA is TGTGCCAGCAGTGAACCCGGGAAGAACACTGAAGCTTTCTTT. Protein product: CASSEPGKNTEAFF.

The V gene is TRBV7-6, the J gene TRBJ1-5, with D tentatively TRBD1 (6 bases). V dropped 3 bases and J dropped 6 bases, with 12 bases sitting between them. Looked up from germline, CDR1 is SGHVS and CDR2 is FNYEAQ. This CDR3 has 14 residues. DNA of the CDR3: TGTGCCAGCAGCTTTACACAGGGTGGTCAGCCCCAGCATTTT. Residues: CASSFTQGGQPQHF.

The chain uses TRBV19 and TRBJ2-7, with TRBD1 matching 7 bases. CDR3 length: 15 residues. Germline V gene data show CDR1 as LNHDA and CDR2 as SQIVND (reference sequence). V trimming: 3 bases; J trimming: 0 bases; junction bases outside the gene matches: 5. In DNA form, the CDR3 reads TGTGCCAGTAGTATCCACAGGGGCCCCTCCTACGAGCAGTACTTC. Translating it yields CASSIHRGPSYEQYF. Filled out from reference TRBV19 and TRBJ2-7, the complete variable domain reads DGGITQSPKYLFRKEGQNVTLSCEQNLNHDAMYWYRQDPGQGLRLIYYSQIVNDFQKGDIAEGYSVSREKKESFPLTVTSAQKNPTAFYLCASSIHRGPSYEQYFGPGTRLTVT.

Turning to this clone: Within the sample, other DNA sequences also encode this same CDR3. CDR3 loop: CASSRQGVYEQYF. For the CDR3, the DNA is TGTGCCAGCAGTCGACAGGGTGTCTACGAGCAGTACTTC. The J gene is TRBJ2-7, the V gene TRBV6-5, with TRBD1 matching 7 bases. This CDR3 contains 13 residues. With 5 bases clipped from V and 3 bases from J, the junction kept 4 bases outside the gene matches. Germline CDR1 and CDR2: MNHEY and SVGAGI.

This chain links TRBV25-1 with TRBJ2-5, with D maybe TRBD1 (6 bases). The length of the CDR3 is 15 residues. The V gene lost 1 base and the J gene lost 0 bases, with 9 bases spanning the gap. Germline CDR1 is MGHDK and CDR2 is SYGVNS. CDR3 DNA: TGTGCCAGCAGTGAATTGGGGGACAACCAAGAGACCCAGTACTTC. Translated, it gives CASSELGDNQETQYF.

This chain's CDR3 is CASSYTGQARGTQYF. The DNA for the CDR3 is TGTGCCAGCAGTTACACGGGACAGGCGAGGGGTACGCAGTATTTT. The chain joins TRBV28 to TRBJ2-3; 8 positions match TRBD1. V was clipped by 4 bases and J by 8 bases; unmatched bases: 11. There are 15 residues in the CDR3. Germline CDR1 MDHEN, CDR2 SYDVKM.

The rearrangement uses TRBV11-2 and TRBJ1-2; D might be TRBD1 (5 bases). Germline lookup yields CDR1 SGHAT and CDR2 FQNNGV. The V end lost 1 base, the J end lost 5 bases, and 8 bases lay between the germline ends. CDR3 length: 13 residues. The CDR3 coding sequence is TGTGCCAGCAGCTTAGTACGACAGTATGGCTACACCTTC. Translating it yields CASSLVRQYGYTF.

This chain uses TRBV20-1 with TRBJ2-7; TRBD1 might be the D (6 bases). Between the trimmed V and J ends, which lost 5 bases and 6 bases, there was a span of 11 bases. Germline lookup yields CDR1 DFQATT and CDR2 SNEGSKA (reference sequence). This CDR3 has 11 amino acids. CDR3 amino acids: CSARGQFEQYF. The CDR3, as DNA: TGCAGTGCTCGCGGACAGTTCGAGCAGTACTTC.

The chain is built from TRBV28 and TRBJ2-5, with D unresolved. The CDR3 runs 12 residues. Germline assignment: CDR1 MDHEN and CDR2 SYDVKM. V lost 4 bases and J lost 5, with 8 bases in between. CDR3 bases: TGTGCCAGCAGTTACCCCCAGGAGACCCAGTACTTC. Protein product: CASSYPQETQYF.

The chain uses TRBV18 and TRBJ2-1; 9 nucleotides agree with TRBD1. The V gene end was trimmed by 3 bases and the J gene end by 9 bases; junction bases not matched to a gene: 9. Germline assignment: CDR1 KGHSH and CDR2 LQKENI. The CDR3 has 15 residues. The CDR3 DNA reads TGTGCCAGCTCACCGTCCCGGGACAGGGTCGGTGAGCAGTTCTTC. This gives the protein CASSPSRDRVGEQFF.

This clone came up once. This sequence joins TRBV28 and TRBJ2-3; D is ambiguous. Trimming stripped 2 bases from V and 5 bases from J, with 8 bases between. The CDR3 is 13 residues long. CDR1 MDHEN and CDR2 SYDVKM come from the germline V gene. The DNA for the CDR3 is TGTGCCAGCAGTTTAATTTCTGGAGATACGCAGTATTTT. Its protein product is CASSLISGDTQYF.

The J gene is TRBJ2-5, the V gene TRBV15; D call uncertain. The CDR3 consists of 15 residues. Trimming removed 8 bases from V and 1 base from J, with 17 bases in between. Germline lookup yields CDR1 LNHNV and CDR2 YYDKDF (reference sequence). CDR3: CATGPPRAIQETQYF. The CDR3 nucleotides are TGTGCCACCGGACCACCCCGGGCGATCCAAGAGACCCAGTACTTC.